Listed below are T cell receptor beta chains from one sample, sequenced in a study of blood T cell repertoires in COVID-19. Method: immunoSEQ multiplex PCR; TCRdb's copy keeps in-frame clones and lacks some. The sample includes around 47,000 clones, roughly 89% of them seen just once. The specimen sequenced was peripheral blood. Source of these receptors: a man older than 75 with active or convalescent COVID-19. Both conserved end residues are part of each CDR3. D genes are given only for firm matches. Clone size appears in some rows only: once, few, many, or a class for an expanded clone.

D	size	V	J	DNA	CDR3
.	.	TRBV14	TRBJ1-2	TGTGCCAGCAGCCAAGTGGGGGAGGCCAACTTC	CASSQVGEANF
TRBD1	.	TRBV7-2	TRBJ2-2	TGTGCCAGCAGCCGGGACAGCCTCGCGAACACCGGGGAGCTGTTTTTT	CASSRDSLANTGELFF
.	once	TRBV2	TRBJ1-4	TGTGCCAGCAAAGGATGGGGGCTTGCAACTAATGAAAAACTGTTTTTT	CASKGWGLATNEKLFF
.	.	TRBV28	TRBJ2-6	TGTGCCAGCAGTTCTCAGTTCTCTGGGGCCAACGTCCTGACTTTC	CASSSQFSGANVLTF
TRBD2	.	TRBV4-1	TRBJ2-5	TGCGCCAGCAGCCAAGAACTAGCGGGAGGAGTAATGGGAGAGACCCAGTACTTC	CASSQELAGGVMGETQYF
.	.	TRBV30	TRBJ1-6	TGTGCCTGGAGTGTAGCGGGTAATTCACCCCTCCACTTT	CAWSVAGNSPLHF
.	.	TRBV5-4	TRBJ2-5	TGTGCCAGCAGCCCCAGGACAGACCAAGAGACCCAGTACTTC	CASSPRTDQETQYF
.	few	TRBV19	TRBJ2-1	TGTGCCAGTAGTATATCGGGCAGGGCATTGAATGAGCAGTTCTTC	CASSISGRALNEQFF
TRBD2	.	TRBV6-2/TRBV6-3	TRBJ2-7	TGTGCCAGCAGTTACTCCCTAGCGGGAGGGGTCTCCTACGAGCAGTACTTC	CASSYSLAGGVSYEQYF
TRBD1	.	TRBV7-2	TRBJ2-1	TGTGCCAGCGTTCCGACAACAGGGGGAAGTGGAGGTGAGCAGTTCTTC	CASVPTTGGSGGEQFF
.	few	TRBV5-1	TRBJ1-1	TGCGCCAGCAGCTTGAGGTTCGCGGCCGAGGACACTGAAGCTTTCTTT	CASSLRFAAEDTEAFF
TRBD2	.	TRBV10-2	TRBJ2-1	TGCGCCAGCAGTGAAGCGGGAGGGGTCAATGAGCAGTTCTTC	CASSEAGGVNEQFF
.	.	TRBV27	TRBJ2-3	TGTGCCAGCAGTCCTGGGCCAGATACGCAGTATTTT	CASSPGPDTQYF
TRBD2	once	TRBV7-2	TRBJ2-5	TGTGCCAGCAGCTTGGAAGGACTAGCGGGGGGCTCGCCAGGGGAGACCCAGTACTTC	CASSLEGLAGGSPGETQYF
TRBD1	.	TRBV19	TRBJ2-3	TGTGCCAGTACCCACCCTGACAGGGTGGATACGCAGTATTTT	CASTHPDRVDTQYF
.	.	TRBV7-2	TRBJ1-2	TGTGCCAGCAGCTTAGTAGGCCAGGGATATGGCTACACCTTC	CASSLVGQGYGYTF
.	.	TRBV5-1	TRBJ2-3	TGCGCCAGCAGCTTGCAAGGGGTGGGGACAGATACGCAGTATTTT	CASSLQGVGTDTQYF
TRBD1	.	TRBV5-6	TRBJ1-6	TGTGCCAGCAGCTCCGGACAGGGGATCTCCTATAATTCACCCCTCCACTTT	CASSSGQGISYNSPLHF
.	.	TRBV27	TRBJ1-4	TGTGCCAGCAGTTTATCTACAGGCCCGAGTGAAAAACTGTTTTTT	CASSLSTGPSEKLFF
.	.	TRBV4-2	TRBJ2-1	TGTGCCAGCAGCCGCTTGCAGGGTAGCAATGAGCAGTTCTTC	CASSRLQGSNEQFF
.	.	TRBV28	TRBJ2-6	TGTGCCAGCAGAACCGGGTCTGGGGCCAACGTCCTGACTTTC	CASRTGSGANVLTF
.	.	TRBV28	TRBJ1-5	TGTGCCAGCAGGCCGACGGTACAGGGGCCCCAGCATTTT	CASRPTVQGPQHF
TRBD1	.	TRBV5-5	TRBJ2-5	TGTGCCAGCAGCCTCACAGACAGGGAAGAGACCCAGTACTTC	CASSLTDREETQYF
.	.	TRBV5-5	TRBJ2-5	TGTGCCAGCAGCCCACTGGCCCCAGGGGCCCAAGAGACCCAGTACTTC	CASSPLAPGAQETQYF
.	.	TRBV15	TRBJ2-1	TGTGCCACCAGCAGAAGCCCCGTGCGGTCCTACAATGAGCAGTTCTTC	CATSRSPVRSYNEQFF
TRBD2	.	TRBV27	TRBJ2-3	TGTGCCAGCAGTCCCGAGGGACTAGCGGGGGGGAAGTTGCAAGATACGCAGTATTTT	CASSPEGLAGGKLQDTQYF
TRBD2	.	TRBV6-2/TRBV6-3	TRBJ2-1	TGTGCCAGCAGCCATCATTCTTCCGGGACTAGCGGGATCCGGCGTGAGCAGTTCTTC	CASSHHSSGTSGIRREQFF
TRBD1	.	TRBV28	TRBJ1-2	TGTGCCAGCAGTTTATCGGACAGGGCCGGTTGGGGCTACACCTTC	CASSLSDRAGWGYTF
.	once	TRBV5-1	TRBJ1-2	TGCGCCAGCAGCTTGGGGGCGAACAGGGTTAACTATGGCTACACCTTC	CASSLGANRVNYGYTF
.	.	TRBV29-1	TRBJ2-7	TGCAGCGTTGACGAGGGTTTGTGGCAGTACTTC	CSVDEGLWQYF
.	once	TRBV5-1	TRBJ2-4	TGCGCCAGCAGCTTGAGGCAGGGCAAAAACATTCAGTACTTC	CASSLRQGKNIQYF
TRBD1	few	TRBV5-1	TRBJ2-5	TGCGCCAGCAGCTTGTCGGGACAGAGAACGGAGACCCAGTACTTC	CASSLSGQRTETQYF
.	.	TRBV6-5	TRBJ1-1	TGTGCCAGCAACGTTGAGGGTGTGAGCACTGAAGCTTTCTTT	CASNVEGVSTEAFF
.	.	TRBV30	TRBJ1-1	TGTGCCTGGAGTAAGGTTGCAGGTAACACTGAAGCTTTCTTT	CAWSKVAGNTEAFF
.	.	TRBV28	TRBJ2-7	TGTGCCAGCAGCTACCCGAGCTACGAGCAGTACTTC	CASSYPSYEQYF
.	.	TRBV6-2/TRBV6-3	TRBJ2-2	TGTGCCAGCAGTTACACAGGCGCTGGGAACACCGGGGAGCTGTTTTTT	CASSYTGAGNTGELFF
TRBD1	.	TRBV18	TRBJ1-5	TGTGCCAGCTCACGGGGGACAGGGTCGGTTATTAGCAATCAGCCCCAGCATTTT	CASSRGTGSVISNQPQHF
.	once	TRBV30	TRBJ2-3	TGTGCCTGGACCAACCCGTGGCTAGCAGAAACCGGGGAAAAAGATACGCAGTATTTT	CAWTNPWLAETGEKDTQYF
.	.	TRBV18	TRBJ1-3	TGTGCCAGCTCAACAGGGTCCTCTGGAAACACCATATATTTT	CASSTGSSGNTIYF
.	.	TRBV30	TRBJ1-3	TGTGCCTGGAGGTGGGGGACAAGTGGAAACACCATATATTTT	CAWRWGTSGNTIYF
TRBD1	.	TRBV10-3	TRBJ1-1	TGTGCCATCAGTGATCCCGGGACAGGGGACACTGAAGCTTTCTTT	CAISDPGTGDTEAFF
.	.	TRBV5-4	TRBJ1-1	TGTGCCAGCAGCGGCCAGGCGAACACTGAAGCTTTCTTT	CASSGQANTEAFF
.	.	TRBV7-2	TRBJ2-7	TGTGCCAGCAGCTTAGAGCAGGGTAGGGCCTACGAGCAGTACTTC	CASSLEQGRAYEQYF
.	.	TRBV28	TRBJ1-3	TGTGCCAGCAGTTCCGGAGATGGGTGGTCTGGAAACACCATATATTTT	CASSSGDGWSGNTIYF
.	.	TRBV20-1	TRBJ2-1	TGCAGTGCTAGTTATGCCAGGGGAGCCTACAATGAGCAGTTCTTC	CSASYARGAYNEQFF
.	.	TRBV5-1	TRBJ2-1	TGCGCCAGCAGCTTGTGGGAACAGGGAAATGAGCAGTTCTTC	CASSLWEQGNEQFF
TRBD1	.	TRBV14	TRBJ2-7	TGTGCCAGCAGCCAAGTAACAGGGGGAGACGAGCAGTACTTC	CASSQVTGGDEQYF
TRBD1	.	TRBV7-2	TRBJ2-5	TGTGCCAGCAGCCCAACCGGGACAGGGCAAGAGACCCAGTACTTC	CASSPTGTGQETQYF